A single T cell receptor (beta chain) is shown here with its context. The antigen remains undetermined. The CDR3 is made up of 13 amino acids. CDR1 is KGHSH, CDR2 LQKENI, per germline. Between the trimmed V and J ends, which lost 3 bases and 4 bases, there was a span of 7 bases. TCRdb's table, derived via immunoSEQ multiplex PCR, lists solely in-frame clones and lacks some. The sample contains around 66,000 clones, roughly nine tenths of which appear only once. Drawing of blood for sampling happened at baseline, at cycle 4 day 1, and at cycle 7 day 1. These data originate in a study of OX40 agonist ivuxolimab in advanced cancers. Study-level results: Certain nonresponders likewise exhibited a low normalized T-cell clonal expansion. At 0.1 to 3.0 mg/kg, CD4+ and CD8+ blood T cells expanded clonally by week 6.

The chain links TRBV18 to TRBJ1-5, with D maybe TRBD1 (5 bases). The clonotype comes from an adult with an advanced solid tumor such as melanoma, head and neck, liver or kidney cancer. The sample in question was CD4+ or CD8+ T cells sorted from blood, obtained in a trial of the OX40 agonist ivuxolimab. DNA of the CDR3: TGTGCCAGCTCACCGCAGGGAAATCAGCCCCAGCATTTT. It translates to CASSPQGNQPQHF.